The source of this TCR beta chain is a study of T cells after yellow fever vaccination. Study conclusions and caveats: Clones from primary vaccination mostly reappeared after the booster (96% CD4, approximately 91% CD8). The secondary response peaked faster, at day 5 versus 15, but was weaker.

The germline V gene has CDR1 MNHEY and CDR2 SMNVEV (reference sequence). The V and J ends lost 8 bases and 2 bases respectively, with 16 bases between them. The CDR3 contains 15 residues. In making TCR cDNA, 5'RACE template switching added a universal primer site and UMIs to it. TCRdb recomputed calls from the 5' RACE reads with MiXCR, one row per CDR3 protein. The sample carries about 360,000 distinct CDR3 sequences, roughly 6.1% recorded once. This clonotype has more than one count but fewer than ten. Its antigen remains unknown. V and J are TRBV27 and TRBJ1-5; D not certain. This TCR was sampled from a man in his thirties or forties who received the YFV17D yellow fever vaccine. This specimen consisted of PBMCs, obtained 5 days after the yellow fever booster vaccination. The CDR3 DNA sequence: TGTGCCAGCCTAAATTGGGTTTCAGGCAATCAGCCCCAGCATTTT. Translated: CASLNWVSGNQPQHF.